One T cell receptor (beta chain) is described in this entry. CDR1 is MDHEN and CDR2 is SYDVKM in the germline V gene. This CDR3 region has 14 residues. V lost 8 bases to trimming and J lost 1 base; unmatched junction nucleotides: 5. These data belong to a study of cytomegalovirus exposure and HLA in healthy donors. The PCR contained 60 Vbeta and 13 Jbeta primers. This table comes from immunoSEQ multiplex PCR, and its TCRdb copy is limited to in-frame clones, with some not included. This sample has 150,000 to 200,000 clones, with roughly 87% found just once. This receptor was obtained from a girl between 10 and 17 years old in good health and CMV-seropositive. The specimen sequenced was PBMCs. The rearrangement uses TRBV28 and TRBJ2-7, with 10 bases fitting TRBD1. The CDR3 region is CASPGQGVSYEQYF. In DNA, the CDR3 is TGTGCCAGCCCAGGACAGGGGGTTTCCTACGAGCAGTACTTC.